This is a list of T cell receptor beta chains from one sample in a study of blood T cell repertoires in COVID-19. Data came from immunoSEQ multiplex PCR; TCRdb stores just in-frame clones and leaves some out. The sample yields 100,000 to 150,000 clones, roughly nine tenths seen once. The sequencing sample was made of peripheral blood. All receptors derive from a man in his 70s with active or convalescent COVID-19. Both conserved end residues are part of each CDR3. Part of the rows lack a size; the others show once, few, many or a class for expanded clones.

TRBV5-8 once CASRPRDNYEQYF
TRBV27 . CASSFSGGNTIYF
TRBV7-8 few CASSWGRGINEKLFF
TRBV2 . CAEGPEGYGYTF
TRBV20-1 . CSASLAGGGYEQYF
TRBV2 . CASRLGLAGDVAEQFF
TRBV7-4 . CASSLIGQPNEKLFF
TRBV28 . CASSSGTGTLQREGRQFF
TRBV24-1 . CATAKGQGSDTQYF
TRBV2 few CASSGLGKGATEAFF
TRBV19 . CASSGTSGYGELFF
TRBV18 . CASSPPASGSEQYF
TRBV5-1 . CASSLRVSGELFF
TRBV4-2 . CASSQDLRRETDTQYF
TRBV7-2 . CASSPRGWENSPLHF
TRBV14 . CASSQWAGQSSYEQYF
TRBV10-3 . CAISEGTGGSQETQYF
TRBV10-2 once CASSESRLTPYNEQFF
TRBV27 . CASSATSGFTDTQYF
TRBV4-1 . CASSHRDRADTQYF
TRBV6-5 . CASASGAANQPQHF
TRBV3-1/TRBV3-2 . CASSQGVGGGVIQYF
TRBV5-1 . CASSLGQGATDTQYF
TRBV28 . CASRTRDSASYEQYF
TRBV19 . CASSDLAGSYEQYF
TRBV10-3 . CAITDTGYGYTF
TRBV7-9 . CASSPGTSVNNEQFF
TRBV9 . CASNSFQGNNEQFF
TRBV6-4 . CASSVSLSTDTQYF
TRBV6-5 . CASSYSQVDGELFF
TRBV5-1 . CASSSGQASSSGNTIYF
TRBV5-1 . CASRLERTVRNYGYTF
TRBV21-1 few CASSILIRDSNSPLHF